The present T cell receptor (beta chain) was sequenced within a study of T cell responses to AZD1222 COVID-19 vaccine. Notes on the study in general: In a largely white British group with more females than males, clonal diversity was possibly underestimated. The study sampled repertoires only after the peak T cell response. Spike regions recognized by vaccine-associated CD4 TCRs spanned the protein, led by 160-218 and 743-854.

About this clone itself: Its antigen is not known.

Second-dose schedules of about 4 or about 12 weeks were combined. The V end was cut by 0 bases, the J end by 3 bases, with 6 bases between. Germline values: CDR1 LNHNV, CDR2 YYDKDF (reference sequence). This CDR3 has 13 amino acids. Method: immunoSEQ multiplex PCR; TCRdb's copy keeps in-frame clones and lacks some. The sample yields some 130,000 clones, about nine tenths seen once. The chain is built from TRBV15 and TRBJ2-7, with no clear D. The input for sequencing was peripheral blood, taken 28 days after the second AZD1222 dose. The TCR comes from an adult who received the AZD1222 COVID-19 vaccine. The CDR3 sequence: CATSRDTIYEQYF. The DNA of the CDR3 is TGTGCCACCAGCAGAGATACCATCTACGAGCAGTACTTC.